A single T cell receptor (beta chain) is shown here with its context. This sample was taken from a study of blood T cell repertoires in COVID-19. Methods used by the authors: The assay estimated nucleated cells by amplifying reference gene primers. This table comes from immunoSEQ multiplex PCR, and its TCRdb copy is limited to in-frame clones, with some not included. That table furnishes V, J and clone size, whereas the DNA furnished D and trimming. The sample shows around 250,000 clones, approximately 84% of them seen only once. In germline, CDR1 is LNHDA, CDR2 SQIVND (reference sequence). This CDR3 is 16 amino acids long. V was clipped by 5 bases and J by 4 bases; unmatched bases: 7.

This sequence originates from a man aged 40-55 years who had recovered from COVID-19. The genes are TRBV19 and TRBJ1-6, with TRBD1 matching 8 bases. The sequenced sample was PBMCs or T cells enriched from blood (not recorded which). The CDR3 loop is CASSARDRGYNSPLHF. The CDR3 nucleotides are TGTGCCAGTAGTGCCCGAGACAGGGGATATAATTCACCCCTCCACTTT.